This TCR beta chain was identified during a study of CD8 T cells in Susac syndrome. An input of roughly 0.5 to 1 ug of RNA was subjected to reverse transcription using random hexamers. Amplification of the TCR beta CDR3 was carried out by immunoSEQ multiplex PCR, which spanned a total of 54 Vbeta and 13 Jbeta segments. TCRdb re-called the immunoSEQ multiplex PCR reads with MiXCR, one entry per CDR3 protein. This repertoire shows about 290,000 distinct CDR3 sequences, about 89% found once; its top ten account for 0.18%. Study-wide results and limits: It was acknowledged by the study that relatively few individuals were included in its TCR sequencing and HLA analysis.

The multiple sclerosis controls, all treatment-naive patients, had relapsing-remitting disease that was stable or active. The TEMRA cells underwent FACS enrichment, while the CD8+ and CD4+ T cells underwent negative isolation. From germline, CDR1 is SGHVS and CDR2 FQNEAQ. The V segment lost 7 bases and the J segment 4 bases; nucleotides outside the gene matches: 6. CDR3 length: 14 amino acids. Of note for this clonotype: Antigen unknown.

This chain joins TRBV7-8 and TRBJ2-3, with 9 bases matching TRBD2. The sample taken for sequencing was CD8+ T cells from PBMCs. The sequence was obtained from a human donor with multiple sclerosis. This CDR3 is CASTKAGGADTQYF. The CDR3 region has the DNA TGTGCCAGCACCAAAGCGGGAGGTGCAGATACGCAGTATTTT. Using reference TRBV7-8 and TRBJ2-3 for the parts outside the CDR3, the full variable domain is GAGVSQSPRYKVAKRGQDVALRCDPISGHVSLFWYQQALGQGPEFLTYFQNEAQLDKSGLPSDRFFAERPEGSVSTLKIQRTQQEDSAVYLCASTKAGGADTQYFGPGTRLTVL.